A selection of T cell receptor beta chains follows, all from one sample in a study of T-cell memory formation after mild COVID-19. MiXCR, run by TCRdb on the 5' RACE reads, gives a single entry per CDR3 protein. The sample holds about 280,000 distinct CDR3 sequences; roughly 8.2% are singletons and the top ten take approximately 23%. Sequencing input: PBMCs or a T cell subset sorted from them (not recorded which). These receptors originate from a man aged 18-30 years who had mild COVID-19 (a few samples of this study predate the infection). Cell type and time point are not known. Both conserved end residues are part of each CDR3. The D gene is left open where the match is weak. Only some rows state a clone size, as once, few, many or a class for expanded clones.

TRBD2	.	TRBV11-2	TRBJ2-1	CASRTVTSGGAIRFF	TGTGCCAGCAGGACCGTGACTAGCGGGGGGGCCATTCGGTTCTTC
.	few	TRBV4-1	TRBJ1-5	CASSQEAWSLNQPQHF	TGCGCCAGCAGCCAAGAGGCGTGGAGCCTCAATCAGCCCCAGCATTTT
TRBD2	few	TRBV5-1	TRBJ2-3	CASSLPLAGSTDTQYF	TGCGCCAGCAGCTTACCACTAGCGGGGAGCACAGATACGCAGTATTTT
.	.	TRBV7-8	TRBJ1-5	CASSPRPNQPQHF	TGTGCCAGCAGTCCTAGACCCAATCAGCCCCAGCATTTT
TRBD2	.	TRBV20-1	TRBJ2-3	CSARIGGAGTDTQYF	TGCAGTGCTAGGATCGGGGGGGCAGGGACAGATACGCAGTATTTT
.	few	TRBV28	TRBJ2-1	CAVKSGLTRHEQFF	TGTGCCGTCAAATCGGGACTGACGCGTCATGAGCAGTTCTTC
TRBD1	.	TRBV19	TRBJ2-7	CASSIIQGSYEQYF	TGTGCCAGTAGTATAATACAGGGGAGTTACGAGCAGTACTTC
.	.	TRBV14	TRBJ2-5	CASSQEEEGSETQYF	TGTGCCAGCAGCCAAGAGGAGGAAGGGTCGGAGACCCAGTACTTC
TRBD1	few	TRBV6-2/TRBV6-3	TRBJ2-5	CASNQNRGRETQYF	TGTGCCAGCAACCAGAACAGGGGGCGAGAGACCCAGTACTTC
TRBD2	few	TRBV29-1	TRBJ2-5	CSSSGSNTETQYF	TGCAGCTCTAGCGGGTCCAACACGGAGACCCAGTACTTC
.	few	TRBV12-3/TRBV12-4	TRBJ1-2	CASSWGSVPGYTF	TGTGCCAGCAGTTGGGGGTCAGTGCCTGGCTACACCTTC